Presented here are 10 T cell receptor beta chains from one specimen sequenced in a study of T cells in Graves' hyperthyroidism and ophthalmopathy. Amplified TCR beta CDR3 regions came from RNA transcripts. The HTBI primer set drove a first-round RT-PCR of the TCR CDR3. TCRdb reprocessed the multiplex PCR reads via MiXCR and lists one record per CDR3 protein. The table records 370,000 or so distinct CDR3 sequences, less than 15% of them present only once. The sequenced material came from blood. Receptor source: a young man with Graves' hyperthyroidism that later progressed to Graves' ophthalmopathy.

This clonotype came up many times. The rearrangement uses TRBV2 and TRBJ1-6, with a possible D match to TRBD1 (6 bases). Germline CDR1 and CDR2: SNHLY and FYNNEI. V was clipped by 7 bases and J by 5 bases, with 9 bases between them. The CDR3 spans 13 residues. CDR3 DNA sequence: TGTGCCAGCAATAACAGGGATAATTCACCCCTCCACTTT. Translation gives CASNNRDNSPLHF.

This clonotype was observed at least ten times. The chain recombines TRBV20-1 with TRBJ1-6, with D unresolved. CDR1 is DFQATT, CDR2 SNEGSKA, per germline (reference sequence). The V gene lost 0 bases and the J gene lost 2 bases, with 14 bases spanning the gap. This CDR3 has 17 residues. In DNA form, the CDR3 reads TGCAGTGCTAGAGATAATACGCACGTTGCCTATAATTCACCCCTCCACTTT. This gives the protein CSARDNTHVAYNSPLHF.

At least ten counts were recorded for this clonotype. The genes are TRBV28 and TRBJ2-5; TRBD1 matches 7 bases. Trimming took 6 bases from V and 5 from J; bases not matched to a gene: 12. Germline loops: CDR1 MDHEN, CDR2 SYDVKM. This CDR3 is 15 amino acids long. The CDR3 DNA is TGTGCCAGCAGATCAGACAGGGCTCGGGCGGAGACCCAGTACTTC. Residues: CASRSDRARAETQYF.

The V call is TRBV4-1, the J call TRBJ1-2; 7 bases match TRBD1. The V and J ends lost 1 base and 4 bases, in that order; junction bases with no gene match: 9. The CDR3 runs 16 residues. Germline V gene lookup returns CDR1 MGHRA and CDR2 YSYEKL. The CDR3: CASSQVGTGVIYGYTF. CDR3 in DNA: TGCGCCAGCAGCCAAGTCGGAACAGGGGTAATCTATGGCTACACCTTC.

The CDR3 protein is CASSLTGVGIQYF. CDR3 nucleotide sequence: TGTGCCAGCAGTTTAACAGGGGTGGGCATTCAGTACTTC. V and J are TRBV12-3 or TRBV12-4 and TRBJ2-4, with TRBD1 matching 7 bases. The ends lost 2 bases at V and 9 bases at J; junction bases unmatched: 4. The CDR3 is 13 residues long.

A few counts support this clonotype. CDR3 bases: TGTGCCAGCAGTTCGGGACAGGGGGCCAATGGCTACACCTTC. Translating gives CASSSGQGANGYTF. The chain recombines TRBV28 with TRBJ1-2; TRBD1 matches at 12 bases. The CDR3 spans 14 residues. CDR1 and CDR2 from the germline V gene are MDHEN and SYDVKM. V gave up 4 bases and J gave up 6 bases; unmatched junction bases: 3.

The gene calls are TRBV19 and TRBJ1-2, with D maybe TRBD1 (5 bases). Germline lookup yields CDR1 LNHDA and CDR2 SQIVND (reference sequence). The V gene lost 2 bases and the J gene lost 7 bases, with 14 bases spanning the gap. The CDR3 is made up of 14 amino acids. CDR3: CASSITQGPAGYTF. CDR3 nucleotide sequence: TGTGCCAGTAGTATAACTCAGGGCCCGGCTGGCTACACCTTC.

In its sample, this clonotype was seen many times. The rearrangement uses TRBV12-5 and TRBJ2-3; no clear D gene. Trimming left V 6 bases short and J 3 bases short, with 19 bases between. Per the germline V gene, CDR1 is LGHNT and CDR2 is FRNRAP. The CDR3 contains 16 residues. The CDR3 loop is CASGPGRSRSTDTQYF. The CDR3 DNA reads as TGTGCTAGTGGGCCCGGAAGGAGCCGAAGTACAGATACGCAGTATTTT.

V and J are TRBV25-1 and TRBJ1-6; a weak D match, TRBD1 (6 bases). Germline values: CDR1 MGHDK, CDR2 SYGVNS. The CDR3 is 15 residues long. V was trimmed by 6 bases and J by 5 bases, leaving 14 bases between them. The CDR3 protein is CASRASGHHNSPLHF. DNA for the CDR3: TGTGCCAGCAGAGCCTCGGGACACCATAATTCACCCCTCCACTTT.

This clonotype has a count of ten or more. The rearrangement uses TRBV7-8 and TRBJ1-1; no firm D call. The CDR3 totals 14 residues. Trimming removed 5 bases from V and 8 bases from J, with 18 bases in between. The germline V gene encodes CDR1 SGHVS and CDR2 FQNEAQ. CDR3 sequence: CASSPGAGSEEAFF. The CDR3 DNA follows: TGTGCCAGCAGCCCTGGAGCTGGTTCAGAGGAAGCTTTCTTT. The full variable domain, with the rest looked up from reference TRBV7-8 and TRBJ1-1, is GAGVSQSPRYKVAKRGQDVALRCDPISGHVSLFWYQQALGQGPEFLTYFQNEAQLDKSGLPSDRFFAERPEGSVSTLKIQRTQQEDSAVYLCASSPGAGSEEAFFGQGTRLTVV.